Following are 10 T cell receptor beta chains from one sample sequenced in a study of cytomegalovirus exposure and HLA in healthy donors. A multiplex PCR was run with 60 Vbeta primers and 13 Jbeta primers. The table came from immunoSEQ multiplex PCR; TCRdb's copy has only in-frame clones and leaves some out. Among approximately 140,000 clones, under 90% were seen once, and the ten largest hold around 4.1%. Input material: PBMCs. These receptors came from a middle-aged woman in good health and CMV-seronegative.

This sequence joins TRBV6-1 and TRBJ2-1; TRBD1 matches 10 bases. Germline trimming cut 4 bases from V and 0 bases from J; bases unmatched to any gene: 6. The CDR3 covers 17 residues. The germline V gene has CDR1 MNHNS and CDR2 SASEGT. The CDR3 reads CASSADRGLSSYNEQFF. As DNA, the CDR3 is TGTGCCAGCAGTGCCGACAGGGGGCTGAGCTCCTACAATGAGCAGTTCTTC.

V usage is TRBV4-1 and J usage is TRBJ1-4; D uncertain. Germline V gene data show CDR1 as MGHRA and CDR2 as YSYEKL. CDR3 length: 12 amino acids. V gave up 4 bases and J gave up 8 bases, with 8 bases separating them. In DNA form, the CDR3 reads TGCGCCAGCAGCCTAGACTTCGAAAAACTGTTTTTT. Translating gives CASSLDFEKLFF.

This clone has a handful of counts. The chain combines TRBV15 with TRBJ1-4; TRBD1 agrees at 7 bases. This CDR3 has 16 residues. Trimming removed 0 bases from V and 5 bases from J; junction bases left unmatched: 6. Germline V lookup: CDR1 LNHNV, CDR2 YYDKDF (reference sequence). This chain's CDR3 is CATSRDDGRGNEKLFF. The DNA of the CDR3 is TGTGCCACCAGCAGAGATGATGGCAGGGGGAATGAAAAACTGTTTTTT.

The chain employs TRBV29-1 and TRBJ2-2; no definite D call. V was clipped by 3 bases and J by 3 bases, with 2 bases between them. Germline CDR1 and CDR2: SQVTM and ANQGSEA. The CDR3 runs 11 residues. The CDR3 protein is CSVDDTGELFF. The CDR3 DNA reads TGCAGCGTTGACGACACCGGGGAGCTGTTTTTT.

The J gene is TRBJ2-5, the V gene TRBV28; D is undetermined. V was pared by 7 bases and J by 3 bases, with 15 bases between. The CDR3 consists of 14 residues. Germline V gene sequence: CDR1 MDHEN, CDR2 SYDVKM. The CDR3 bases are TGTGCCAGCAACTTAGATGGTAGCAAAGAGACCCAGTACTTC. Encoded protein: CASNLDGSKETQYF.

This clone showed up just once. This rearrangement joins TRBV6-5 to TRBJ2-3, with 13 nucleotides matching TRBD2. The germline V gene encodes CDR1 MNHEY and CDR2 SVGAGI. Trimming at V came to 6 bases and at J to 10 bases, leaving 10 bases not matched to a gene. This CDR3 contains 15 residues. The CDR3 here is CASRSGLAGAVSQYF. CDR3 nucleotides: TGTGCCAGCAGATCAGGACTAGCGGGAGCGGTCTCGCAGTATTTT.

The V and J genes are TRBV6-1 and TRBJ2-3; D might be TRBD2 (6 bases). Trimming stripped 3 bases from V and 3 bases from J, with 13 bases between. Germline-derived CDR1 and CDR2 are MNHNS and SASEGT. This CDR3 contains 15 residues. The CDR3 DNA reads TGTGCCAGCAGTGAGTCGGGGCGGGGTACAGATACGCAGTATTTT. It encodes CASSESGRGTDTQYF.

The chain links TRBV28 to TRBJ2-2; 7 bases fit TRBD2. The germline gives CDR1 MDHEN, CDR2 SYDVKM. This CDR3 contains 15 residues. With 1 base clipped from V and 7 bases from J, the junction kept 6 bases outside the gene matches. In DNA, the CDR3 is TGTGCCAGCAGTTTATCTCGCGGGAGTGGCGGGGAGCTGTTTTTT. This translates into CASSLSRGSGGELFF.

The rearrangement links TRBV2 to TRBJ1-2; a weak D match, TRBD1 (6 bases). The CDR3 is 13 residues long. Germline V lookup: CDR1 SNHLY, CDR2 FYNNEI. The V and J ends lost 8 bases and 4 bases respectively, with 14 bases between them. CDR3 nucleotide sequence: TGTGCCAGCGGACGACAGGTGGGCTATGGCTACACCTTC. The encoded protein is CASGRQVGYGYTF.

J is TRBJ1-1 and V is TRBV6-5; the D is unclear. The germline CDR1 and CDR2 sequences are MNHEY and SVGAGI. This CDR3 is 13 amino acids long. V was clipped by 5 bases and J by 11 bases, with 18 bases between them. CDR3 protein: CASSESAVGGAFF. The CDR3 nucleotides are TGTGCCAGCAGTGAAAGCGCGGTGGGCGGGGCTTTCTTT.